This T cell receptor (beta chain) derives from a study of T-cell reconstitution after alpha-beta-depleted transplantation in children. It was with unique molecular identifiers that the TCRbeta library was prepared. TCRdb analysed the PCR reads with MiXCR anew, one entry per CDR3 protein. The sample carries some 390,000 distinct CDR3 sequences, 20% recorded once. V lost 0 bases and J lost 5, with 8 bases in between. The CDR3 is made up of 13 amino acids. The germline V gene has CDR1 SGHVS and CDR2 FNYEAQ. Specimen: PBMCs from the stem cell graft donor, collected from the stem cell graft. The receptor was isolated from a human donor who donated a stem cell graft to a child with acute myeloid leukemia. The chain recombines TRBV7-6 with TRBJ2-7; D is undetermined. This CDR3 reads CASSLALLHEQYF. CDR3 nucleotides: TGTGCCAGCAGCTTAGCGCTATTGCACGAGCAGTACTTC.